This TCR beta chain was recovered during a study of identifying expanded T cells in peripheral blood. Concerning this clone itself: The antigen is undetermined.

During the collection period, no donor immune events like infections were recorded. Whole-study results and caveats: Over two and four weeks, about 16 and 19 clones changed, versus roughly 1.2 between replicates.

Trimming took 6 bases from V and 3 from J; bases not matched to a gene: 9. Per germline, CDR1 MNHNY and CDR2 SVGAGI (reference sequence). This CDR3 comprises 15 residues. Sequenced by immunoSEQ multiplex PCR; TCRdb stores in-frame clones only, minus some. In the table there are 80,000 to 90,000 clones, approximately 86% of which are singletons. The chain employs TRBV6-6 and TRBJ2-3, with 7 bases aligning to TRBD1. The sequence was obtained from a person between 18 and 75 years old in good health. The sequencing sample was made of blood. The CDR3 spells CASRAPETGTDTQYF. As DNA, the CDR3 is TGTGCCAGCAGAGCTCCTGAGACAGGGACAGATACGCAGTATTTT.